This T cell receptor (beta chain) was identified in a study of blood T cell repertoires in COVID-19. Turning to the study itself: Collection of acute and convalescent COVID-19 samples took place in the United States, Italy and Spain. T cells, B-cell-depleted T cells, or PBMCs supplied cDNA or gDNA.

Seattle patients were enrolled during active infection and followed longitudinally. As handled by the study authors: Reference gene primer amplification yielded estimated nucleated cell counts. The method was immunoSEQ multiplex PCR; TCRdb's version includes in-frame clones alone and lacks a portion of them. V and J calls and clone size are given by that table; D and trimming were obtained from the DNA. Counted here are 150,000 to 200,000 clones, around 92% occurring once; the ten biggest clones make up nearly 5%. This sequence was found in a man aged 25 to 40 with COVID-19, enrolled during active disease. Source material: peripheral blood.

The CDR3, as DNA: TGTGCCAGCAGCCCCACGGTTGGAGCGGGACTGTACAATGAGCAGTTCTTC. Translation: CASSPTVGAGLYNEQFF. The chain has TRBV7-9 and TRBJ2-1, with 7 bases matching TRBD2. Trimming took 5 bases from V and 4 from J; bases not matched to a gene: 14. The germline V gene encodes CDR1 SEHNR and CDR2 FQNEAQ (reference sequence). CDR3 size: 17 residues.